The next 17 T cell receptor beta chains were all read from a single sample in a study of blood T cell repertoires in COVID-19. Sequencing was performed with immunoSEQ multiplex PCR; in TCRdb, only in-frame clones are kept and a portion is missing. The table records about 170,000 clones, around 83% of them present only once. The sample was PBMCs or T cells enriched from blood (not recorded which). The receptors here all came from a woman aged 45-65 years in a cohort exposed to, infected with or recovered from COVID-19 (not recorded which).

In its sample, this clone was seen a few times. The chain combines TRBV5-1 with TRBJ2-3, with 8 bases that match TRBD2. Germline V lookup: CDR1 SGHRS, CDR2 YFSETQ. The CDR3 consists of 14 residues. J gave up 6 bases and V 0 bases, and 3 bases lay outside the gene matches. Written as DNA, the CDR3 is TGCGCCAGCAGCTTGGTAGCTAGCGGGGATACGCAGTATTTT. This translates into CASSLVASGDTQYF. Looking up the rest from reference TRBV5-1 and TRBJ2-3 gives the full variable domain: KAGVTQTPRYLIKTRGQQVTLSCSPISGHRSVSWYQQTPGQGLQFLFEYFSETQRNKGNFPGRFSGRQFSNSRSEMNVSTLELGDSALYLCASSLVASGDTQYFGPGTRLTVL.

This clone was seen only a few times. The chain joins TRBV28 to TRBJ2-7; the D is unclear. The CDR3 has 13 amino acids. V was shortened by 8 bases and J by 0 bases, with 11 bases between the two germline ends. The germline gives CDR1 MDHEN, CDR2 SYDVKM. CDR3: CASLERSSYEQYF. The CDR3 DNA follows: TGTGCCAGCCTAGAGCGTTCCTCCTACGAGCAGTACTTC.

This clone was counted only a few times. The gene calls are TRBV19 and TRBJ2-2, with D maybe TRBD1 (6 bases). CDR3 size: 12 residues. The germline V gene encodes CDR1 LNHDA and CDR2 SQIVND (reference sequence). Trimming shortened V by 5 bases and J by 6 bases, and 7 bases separated the two germline ends. The chain's CDR3 is CASSAGAGELFF. The CDR3 DNA sequence: TGTGCCAGTAGTGCAGGGGCCGGGGAGCTGTTTTTT.

The V and J genes are TRBV3-1 (or the pseudogene TRBV3-2) and TRBJ2-1; 8 nucleotides align to TRBD2. CDR1 LGHDT and CDR2 YNNKEL come from the germline V gene (reference sequence). The trim removed 4 bases at V and 9 bases at J, leaving 5 bases unmatched. The CDR3 totals 13 residues. Here the CDR3 DNA reads TGTGCCAGCAGCCTCGGGAGGGGCGTTGAGCAGTTCTTC. It yields the protein CASSLGRGVEQFF.

The chain uses TRBV6-5 and TRBJ1-6, with a weak D call TRBD1 (5 bases). CDR1 and CDR2 from the germline V gene are MNHEY and SVGAGI. The germline V and J ends were trimmed by 0 bases and 10 bases, with 16 bases remaining between them. The CDR3 contains 16 residues. In DNA, the CDR3 is TGTGCCAGCAGTTACTCGCTGGGGCTTGTTCGGTCACCCCTCCACTTT. This sequence encodes CASSYSLGLVRSPLHF.

This clone was observed a single time. The V call is TRBV28, the J call TRBJ1-2, with no clear D. Germline loops: CDR1 MDHEN, CDR2 SYDVKM. The CDR3 has 16 residues. The V gene lost 7 bases and the J gene lost 0 bases, with 18 bases spanning the gap. The CDR3 sequence: CASNPRRAGTNYGYTF. The CDR3 DNA reads as TGTGCCAGCAACCCGAGGAGGGCAGGTACTAACTATGGCTACACCTTC.

CDR3 sequence (DNA): TGTGCCAGCAGTGCAGGACAGACCAACTATGGCTACACCTTC. This encodes CASSAGQTNYGYTF. V usage is TRBV6-2 or TRBV6-3 and J usage is TRBJ1-2; D possibly corresponds to TRBD1 (6 bases). The V end was cut by 5 bases, the J end by 2 bases, with 12 bases between. The length of the CDR3 is 14 residues. The germline V gene has CDR1 MNHEY and CDR2 SVGEGT.

This clone was seen more than once but under ten times. The CDR3 spells CASSEGGRGTGELFF. The CDR3 DNA reads as TGTGCCAGCAGTGAGGGCGGGAGAGGTACCGGGGAGCTGTTTTTT. The chain couples TRBV6-1 to TRBJ2-2; 7 nucleotides align to TRBD2. In germline, CDR1 is MNHNS, CDR2 SASEGT. V lost 3 bases and J lost 5; bases outside the gene matches: 6. The CDR3 contains 15 residues.

For this clone: A much larger clone differs by one base, so this may be a read error. The chain couples TRBV27 to TRBJ1-3; D uncertain. Germline lookup yields CDR1 MNHEY and CDR2 SMNVEV (reference sequence). CDR3 size: 12 residues. V was shortened by 8 bases and J by 0 bases, with 5 bases between the two germline ends. The CDR3 coding sequence is TGTGCCAGCCTGAGCTCTGGAAACACCATATATTTT. Encoded protein: CASLSSGNTIYF.

In DNA form, the CDR3 reads TGTGCCAGCAGCCCAAGGACAGGGGAGAGGGGCCCGTATGGCTACACCTTC. Its translation: CASSPRTGERGPYGYTF. This chain connects TRBV5-8 to TRBJ1-2, with 9 nucleotides matching TRBD1. V lost 4 bases, J lost 5 bases, and 15 bases stayed unmatched. The germline CDR1 and CDR2 sequences are SGHTS and YDEGEE. This CDR3 is built from 17 residues.

J is TRBJ1-6 and V is TRBV5-1; possible D gene TRBD1, 6 bases. Germline V lookup: CDR1 SGHRS, CDR2 YFSETQ. This CDR3 spans 16 amino acids. Trimming removed 4 bases from V and 6 bases from J, with 17 bases in between. CDR3 bases: TGCGCCAGCAGCCCAAGCCGGGGACAACTTAATTCACCCCTCCACTTT. Its translation is CASSPSRGQLNSPLHF.

V is TRBV20-1 and J is TRBJ2-2; TRBD1 might be the D (6 bases). V dropped 3 bases and J dropped 0 bases, with 14 bases sitting between them. Per the germline V gene, CDR1 is DFQATT and CDR2 is SNEGSKA (reference sequence). The CDR3 sequence is 16 residues long. The CDR3: CSASQDSLPNTGELFF. The CDR3 nucleotides read TGCAGTGCTAGTCAGGACAGCCTACCGAACACCGGGGAGCTGTTTTTT.

This chain links TRBV6-4 with TRBJ2-2; 8 bases align to TRBD2. The CDR3 sequence is 18 residues long. The V gene's germline CDR1 is MRHNA and CDR2 SNTAGT. Trimming at V came to 6 bases and at J to 2 bases, leaving 14 bases not matched to a gene. The CDR3 DNA reads TGTGCCAGCAGGCCCCGGAGGAGCGGGAGAGAAAACACCGGGGAGCTGTTTTTT. Translation: CASRPRRSGRENTGELFF.

The V and J genes are TRBV7-2 and TRBJ2-5; maybe TRBD1 (5 bases). Trimming took off 2 bases at V and 1 base at J, with 14 bases between the two ends. The germline V gene encodes CDR1 SGHTA and CDR2 FQGNSA. The CDR3 sequence is 16 residues long. The CDR3 nucleotides read TGTGCCAGCAGCTTATCGGCAGGGAAAAGCCAAGAGACCCAGTACTTC. It codes for CASSLSAGKSQETQYF.

The CDR3 DNA follows: TGTGCCAGCAGTCTAGGACAGGGGGTTGACTATGGCTACACCTTC. Protein sequence: CASSLGQGVDYGYTF. V usage is TRBV27 and J usage is TRBJ1-2; TRBD1 aligns across 10 bases. CDR3 length equals 15 residues. V dropped 5 bases and J dropped 3; count of bases not matched to a gene: 6. The V gene's germline CDR1 is MNHEY and CDR2 SMNVEV (reference sequence).

The chain joins TRBV3-1 (or the pseudogene TRBV3-2) to TRBJ2-3; D not resolved. Germline-derived CDR1 and CDR2 are LGHDT and YNNKEL (reference sequence). V was cut by 3 bases and J by 2 bases, with 9 bases left in between. This CDR3 comprises 14 residues. DNA for the CDR3: TGTGCCAGCAGCCAGGCCGACTCCACAGATACGCAGTATTTT. Translation gives CASSQADSTDTQYF.

This clone occurred once. CDR3: CATSDLRLGQNTEAFF. The DNA of the CDR3 is TGTGCCACCAGTGATTTGCGGTTGGGACAGAACACTGAAGCTTTCTTT. The V and J genes are TRBV24-1 and TRBJ1-1; D possibly corresponds to TRBD1 (6 bases). The CDR3 covers 16 residues. Germline CDR1 KGHDR, CDR2 SFDVKD. V was cut by 0 bases and J by 1 base, with 11 bases left in between.